The sequence of this TCR beta chain was determined in a study of shared clonotypes between healthy human individuals. To note about this clone: Different DNA sequences within this sample yield the same CDR3.

Profiling relied on immunoSEQ multiplex PCR, and the TCRdb table lists in-frame clones only, not all of them. The sample comprises around 940,000 clones, about 80% of which are singletons, and approximately 1.5% rests with the top ten. This CDR3 is 13 amino acids long. CDR1 is MNHNS and CDR2 is SASEGT in the germline V gene. The ends were cut back, 3 bases at V and 0 bases at J, with 4 bases in the middle. The chain uses TRBV6-1 and TRBJ2-3; D gene uncertain. The receptor was isolated from a man younger than 35 in good health. Material for sequencing was memory CD4+ T cells sorted from blood. Described subset: CD45RA-negative fraction. CDR3 region: CASSDVSTDTQYF. The CDR3, as DNA: TGTGCCAGCAGTGACGTCAGCACAGATACGCAGTATTTT.